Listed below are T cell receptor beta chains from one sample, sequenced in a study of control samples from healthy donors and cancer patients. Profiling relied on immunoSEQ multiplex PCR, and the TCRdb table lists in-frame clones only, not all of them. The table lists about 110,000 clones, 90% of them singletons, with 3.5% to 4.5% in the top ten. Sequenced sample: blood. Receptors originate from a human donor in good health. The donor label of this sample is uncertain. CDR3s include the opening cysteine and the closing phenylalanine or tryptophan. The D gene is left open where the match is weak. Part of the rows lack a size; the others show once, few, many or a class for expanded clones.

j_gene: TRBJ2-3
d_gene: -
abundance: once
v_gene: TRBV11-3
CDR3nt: TGTGCCAGCAGCTTAGTAGGAGGTCCCGGGACCTCGGGTACAGATACGCAGTATTTT
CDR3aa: CASSLVGGPGTSGTDTQYF

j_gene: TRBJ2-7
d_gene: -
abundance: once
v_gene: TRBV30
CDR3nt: TGTGCCTGGAGTTCGGACAGCTACGAGCAGTACTTC
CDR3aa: CAWSSDSYEQYF

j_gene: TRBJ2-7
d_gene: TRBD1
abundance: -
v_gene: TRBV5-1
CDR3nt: TGCGCCAGCAGCTCCTTAAAACGTATCGACAGGGGAGACGAGCAGTACTTC
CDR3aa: CASSSLKRIDRGDEQYF

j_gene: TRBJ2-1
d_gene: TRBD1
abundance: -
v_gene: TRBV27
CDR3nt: TGTGCCAGCAGTTTCCTTCGAGACAGGGCTAGTACTAACAATGAGCAGTTCTTC
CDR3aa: CASSFLRDRASTNNEQFF

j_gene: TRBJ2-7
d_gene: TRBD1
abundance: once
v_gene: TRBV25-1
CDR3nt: TGTGCCAGCACCGGGACAGAGACCTACGAGCAGTACTTC
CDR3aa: CASTGTETYEQYF

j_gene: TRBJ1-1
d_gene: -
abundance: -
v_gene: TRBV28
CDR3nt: TGTGCCAGCAGTTTGGAGCAGCCGAACACTGAAGCTTTCTTT
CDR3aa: CASSLEQPNTEAFF

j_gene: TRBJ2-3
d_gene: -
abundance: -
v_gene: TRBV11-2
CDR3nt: TGTGCCAGCAGCTTATTTTCTCGGGGAGGGGGGGATACGCAGTATTTT
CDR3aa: CASSLFSRGGGDTQYF

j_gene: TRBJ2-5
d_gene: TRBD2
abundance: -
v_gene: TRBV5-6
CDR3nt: TGTGCCAGCAGCTGGAGAGGGACTAGCGGCCTTTGGGCCCAGTACTTC
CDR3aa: CASSWRGTSGLWAQYF

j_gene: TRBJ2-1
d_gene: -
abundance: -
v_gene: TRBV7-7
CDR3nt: TGTGCCAGCAGCTTAGGATTCGTCACAGGGAGCTCCTACAATGAGCAGTTCTTC
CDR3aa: CASSLGFVTGSSYNEQFF

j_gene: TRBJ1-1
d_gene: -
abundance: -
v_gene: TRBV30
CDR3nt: TGTGCCTGGACCCCGGGGAATCGGGGGAACACTGAAGCTTTCTTT
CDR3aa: CAWTPGNRGNTEAFF

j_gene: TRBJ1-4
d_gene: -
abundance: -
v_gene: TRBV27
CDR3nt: TGTGCCAGCAGGGGCGACCGGGCCGGGGCGAGTGAAAAACTGTTTTTT
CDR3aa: CASRGDRAGASEKLFF

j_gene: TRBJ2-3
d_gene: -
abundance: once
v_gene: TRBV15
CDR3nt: TGTGCCACCAGCATTAGGGGCACAGATACGCAGTATTTT
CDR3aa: CATSIRGTDTQYF

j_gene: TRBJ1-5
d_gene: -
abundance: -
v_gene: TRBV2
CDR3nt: TGTGCCAGCAGTGACCAGGGACGGAATCAGCCCCAGCATTTT
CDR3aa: CASSDQGRNQPQHF

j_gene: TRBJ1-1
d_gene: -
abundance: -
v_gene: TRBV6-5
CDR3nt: TGTGCCAGCCGGCCGAAGGTGGGGCGGAGCACTGAAGCTTTCTTT
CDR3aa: CASRPKVGRSTEAFF

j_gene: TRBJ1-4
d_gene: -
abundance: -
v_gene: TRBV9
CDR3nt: TGTGCCAGCAGCTCCCCGACAGGTTCGAATGAAAAACTGTTTTTT
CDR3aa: CASSSPTGSNEKLFF

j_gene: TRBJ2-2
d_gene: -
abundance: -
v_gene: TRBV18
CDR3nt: TGTGCCAGCTCGCCCAACCGGGACGCAAACGGGGAGCTGTTTTTT
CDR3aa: CASSPNRDANGELFF

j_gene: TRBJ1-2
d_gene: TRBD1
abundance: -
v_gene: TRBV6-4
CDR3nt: TGTGCCAGCACACCAAGCGGGACAGGGGAGAACTATGGCTACACCTTC
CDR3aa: CASTPSGTGENYGYTF

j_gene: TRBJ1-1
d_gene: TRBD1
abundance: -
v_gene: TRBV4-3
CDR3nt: TGCGCCAGCAGTTTTGGGACAGGTAATACTGAAGCTTTCTTT
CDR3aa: CASSFGTGNTEAFF

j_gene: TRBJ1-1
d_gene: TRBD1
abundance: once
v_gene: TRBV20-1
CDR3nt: TGCAGTTCAAACCGGGACAGAGAAGCTTTCTTT
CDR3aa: CSSNRDREAFF

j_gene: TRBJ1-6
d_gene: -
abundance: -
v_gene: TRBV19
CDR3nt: TGTGCCAGTACCCCCCAATGGGGGGGCTCGAATTCACCCCTCCACTTT
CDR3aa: CASTPQWGGSNSPLHF

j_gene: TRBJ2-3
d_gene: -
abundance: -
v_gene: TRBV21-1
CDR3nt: TGTGCCAGCCCGCGTCTACAGGGCACAGATACGCAGTATTTT
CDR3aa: CASPRLQGTDTQYF

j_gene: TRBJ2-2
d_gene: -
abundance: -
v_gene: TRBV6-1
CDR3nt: TGTGCCAGCAGTGAAGCCGTGGCCGGGGAGCTGTTTTTT
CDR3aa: CASSEAVAGELFF